The T cell receptor beta chain under discussion was sequenced for a study of regulatory T cells in long-lasting Graves disease. Time point described: newly diagnosed GD, antithyroid drugs for less than 3 months. Following extraction of RNA from PBMCs, that RNA was used to make the TCR library. Both iRepertoire HTBI primers and Arm-PCR of CDR3 regions were used to build the TCR beta libraries. One entry per CDR3 protein results from TCRdb running MiXCR on the multiplex PCR reads. The profile covers 620,000 or so distinct CDR3 sequences, with 16% appearing a single time and more than 15% taken by the ten largest. The germline V gene has CDR1 LGHDT and CDR2 YNNKEL (reference sequence). This CDR3 comprises 12 residues. Note on this clonotype: This sequence may be a read error, since a much larger clone differs from it by one base.

Another study also made use of these data, one on T cells in Graves' hyperthyroidism and ophthalmopathy.

The genes are TRBV3-1 and TRBJ1-2, with D unresolved. The sequences come from peripheral blood mononuclear cells (PBMCs), collected at new diagnosis, from a patient treated with antithyroid drugs. The clonotype was recovered from a woman aged 30 to 39 with Graves disease. CDR3 nucleotides: TGTGACAGCAGCCAAGAGTGGGGTGGCTACACCTTC. Amino acid sequence: CDSSQEWGGYTF.